The rows below give T cell receptor beta chains drawn from one sample of a study of cytomegalovirus exposure and HLA in healthy donors. The method was immunoSEQ multiplex PCR; TCRdb's version includes in-frame clones alone and lacks a portion of them. Its table lists roughly 220,000 clones. The sample was PBMCs. These receptors were obtained from a girl aged 2-10 years in good health and CMV-seropositive. CDR3s include the opening cysteine and the closing phenylalanine or tryptophan. A D gene is named only where the DNA matches it firmly.

V gene,D gene,J gene,CDR3 DNA,CDR3 protein
TRBV5-1,-,TRBJ1-3,TGCGCCAGCAGCTCCCCGGGGGATGGAAACACCATATATTTT,CASSSPGDGNTIYF
TRBV5-4,-,TRBJ2-1,TGTGCCAGCAGCGAGGCGGGACCCAAATCCAATGAGCAGTTCTTC,CASSEAGPKSNEQFF
TRBV7-9,-,TRBJ1-3,TGTGCCAGCAGCTTAGGCGGATCTTCGGGAGGTGGAAACACCATATATTTT,CASSLGGSSGGGNTIYF
TRBV11-1,TRBD1,TRBJ2-5,TGTGCCAGCAGCCTCGGGACAGGGGCTAAAGAGACCCAGTACTTC,CASSLGTGAKETQYF
TRBV7-3,TRBD2,TRBJ2-1,TGTGCCAGCAGCGCCATAGGCGGGAGTCATGAGCAGTTCTTC,CASSAIGGSHEQFF
TRBV10-1,-,TRBJ2-5,TGCGCCAGCAGTGAGAACAGCGGACGGACCCAGTACTTC,CASSENSGRTQYF
TRBV2,TRBD1,TRBJ2-3,TGTGCCAGCAGTCCCGTGACAGGGCCCCCCACAGATACGCAGTATTTT,CASSPVTGPPTDTQYF
TRBV28,TRBD1,TRBJ1-4,TGTGCCAGCAGTCCTCTCCCGGGACAGGGGATTTTCACTAATGAAAAACTGTTTTTT,CASSPLPGQGIFTNEKLFF
TRBV19,TRBD1,TRBJ2-5,TGTGCCAGTCAATCGACAGGGGTGGGAGGAGAGACCCAGTACTTC,CASQSTGVGGETQYF
TRBV2,-,TRBJ2-7,TGTGCCACTAAACAGGGAACCCCCTACGAGCAGTACTTC,CATKQGTPYEQYF
TRBV15,-,TRBJ2-3,TGTGCCACCAGCAGAGATATGGCTTCAAGCACAGATACGCAGTATTTT,CATSRDMASSTDTQYF
TRBV28,-,TRBJ2-7,TGTGCCAGCAGTCACTACGAGCAGTACTTC,CASSHYEQYF
TRBV28,-,TRBJ1-2,TGTGCCAGCAGTTTATCCATCTACGATAGGACAAGAGACCCATATGGCTACACCTTC,CASSLSIYDRTRDPYGYTF
TRBV6-6,-,TRBJ1-2,TGTGCCAGCAGTTACGACAGGTTCTATGGCTACACCTTC,CASSYDRFYGYTF
TRBV5-1,TRBD1,TRBJ1-6,TGCGCCAGCAGGTTGGACAGGGTATATAATTCACCCCTCCACTTT,CASRLDRVYNSPLHF
TRBV6-1,-,TRBJ2-3,TGTGCCAGCAGTGAACCTCCGAGCAGGGGCACAGATACGCAGTATTTT,CASSEPPSRGTDTQYF
TRBV28,-,TRBJ1-2,TGTGCCAGCGCCCCAGGGGAATATGGCTACACCTTC,CASAPGEYGYTF
TRBV18,TRBD2,TRBJ2-7,TGTGCCAGCTCACCACTGTCCAGGGAGGGCGAGCAGTACTTC,CASSPLSREGEQYF
TRBV27,-,TRBJ1-6,TGTGCCAGTGCAGGGATTAGCCGTTCACCCCTCCACTTT,CASAGISRSPLHF
TRBV4-1,TRBD2,TRBJ2-3,TGCGCCAGCACGGCCTCCTCTAGCGGGATCGCAGATACGCAGTATTTT,CASTASSSGIADTQYF
TRBV15,TRBD1,TRBJ2-3,TGTGCCACCAGCAAGGGACAGGTGGCAGATACGCAGTATTTT,CATSKGQVADTQYF
TRBV9,-,TRBJ2-2,TGTGCCAGCACGGAGGGCACCTGGAACACCGGGGAGCTGTTTTTT,CASTEGTWNTGELFF
TRBV6-4,-,TRBJ2-1,TGTGCCAGCAGTGCAAGGCTAGCGACCAATGAGCAGTTCTTC,CASSARLATNEQFF